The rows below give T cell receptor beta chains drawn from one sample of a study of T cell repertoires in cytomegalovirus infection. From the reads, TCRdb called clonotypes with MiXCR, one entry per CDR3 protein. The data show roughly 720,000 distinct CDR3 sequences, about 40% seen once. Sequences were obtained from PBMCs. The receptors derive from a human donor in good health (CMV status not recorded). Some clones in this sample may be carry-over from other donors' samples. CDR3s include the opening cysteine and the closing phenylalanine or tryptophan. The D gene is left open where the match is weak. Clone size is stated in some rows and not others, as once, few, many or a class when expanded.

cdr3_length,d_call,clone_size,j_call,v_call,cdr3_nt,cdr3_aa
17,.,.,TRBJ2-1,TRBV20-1,TGCAGTGCTCCCCGAGCGCGCCCGGGCGGCTCCTACAATGAGCAGTTCTTC,CSAPRARPGGSYNEQFF
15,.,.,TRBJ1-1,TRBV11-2,TGTGCCAGCAGCTTGAGGCAGTCGACCAACACTGAAGCTTTCTTT,CASSLRQSTNTEAFF
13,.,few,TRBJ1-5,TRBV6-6,TGTGCCAGCAGTTACGTAGGAGATCAGCCCCAGCATTTT,CASSYVGDQPQHF
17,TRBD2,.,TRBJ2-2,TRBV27,TGTGCCAGCAGTCCCCCCCGACTAGCGGAATTCACCGGGGAGCTGTTTTTT,CASSPPRLAEFTGELFF
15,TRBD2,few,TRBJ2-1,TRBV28,TGTGCCAGCAGTTTCGGAGTAGCGGGATTCCATGAGCAGTTCTTC,CASSFGVAGFHEQFF
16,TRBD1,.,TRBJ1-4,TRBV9,TGTGCCAGCAGCGCCGGCCGACAGGGTCGGTATGAAAAACTGTTTTTT,CASSAGRQGRYEKLFF
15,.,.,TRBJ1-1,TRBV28,TGTGCCAGCAGGCTCCCACTAGGGGGTAGCACTGAAGCTTTCTTT,CASRLPLGGSTEAFF
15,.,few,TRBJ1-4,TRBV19,TGTGCCAGTAAAACAGGGACAAGAATTAATGAAAAACTGTTTTTT,CASKTGTRINEKLFF
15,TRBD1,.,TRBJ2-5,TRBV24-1,TGTGCCACCAGTGATGCAACAGGGGGCGGAGAGACCCAGTACTTC,CATSDATGGGETQYF
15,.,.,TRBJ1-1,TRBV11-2,TGTGCCAGCAGACTACGCGGGACAAAAAGCCCTGAAGCTTTCTTT,CASRLRGTKSPEAFF
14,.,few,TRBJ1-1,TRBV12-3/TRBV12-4,TGTGCCAGCAGTTGGGAGGGATGGAGAACTGAAGCTTTCTTT,CASSWEGWRTEAFF
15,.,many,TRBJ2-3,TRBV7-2,TGTGCCAGCAGCAGGGTACGACCCGGGGCAGATACGCAGTATTTT,CASSRVRPGADTQYF
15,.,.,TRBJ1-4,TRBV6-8,TGTGCCAGCAGTTACAGCGGTGCCCTTAATGAAAAACTGTTTTTT,CASSYSGALNEKLFF
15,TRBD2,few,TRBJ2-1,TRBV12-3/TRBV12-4,TGTGCCAGCACCGAAGGGACTAGCGGGACTAATGAGCAGTTCTTC,CASTEGTSGTNEQFF
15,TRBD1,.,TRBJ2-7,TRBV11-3,TGTGCCAGCAGCCCTGACCGGGACAGGGCCGGCGAGCAGTACTTC,CASSPDRDRAGEQYF
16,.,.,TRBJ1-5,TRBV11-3,TGTGCCAGCAGCTACCGGGACCGCTACTTCAATCAGCCCCAGCATTTT,CASSYRDRYFNQPQHF
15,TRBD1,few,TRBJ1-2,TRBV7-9,TGTGCCAGCAGCTTAAGCGAGACAGGGTTACTAGGCTACACCTTC,CASSLSETGLLGYTF
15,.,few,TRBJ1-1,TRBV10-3,TGTGCCATCAGTGAGAACCTGACGGGGCGGACTGAAGCTTTCTTT,CAISENLTGRTEAFF
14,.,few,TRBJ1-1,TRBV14,TGTGCCAGCAGCCAAGCTAAGGGTTTTACTGAAGCTTTCTTT,CASSQAKGFTEAFF
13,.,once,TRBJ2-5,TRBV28,TGTGCCAGCAGAATGAGGGATTCCGAGACCCAGTACTTC,CASRMRDSETQYF
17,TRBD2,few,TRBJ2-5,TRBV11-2,TGTGCCAGCAGCTTAGGGGGACTAGCGGGTGTCCAAGAGACCCAGTACTTC,CASSLGGLAGVQETQYF
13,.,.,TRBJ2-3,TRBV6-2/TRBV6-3,TGTGCCAGCAGGTGGCCCGGGGCTAATACGCAGTATTTT,CASRWPGANTQYF
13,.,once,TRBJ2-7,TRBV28,TGTGCCAGCATGAGCCCGAGCGGCTACGAGCAGTACTTC,CASMSPSGYEQYF
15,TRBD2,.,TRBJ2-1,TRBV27,TGTGCCAGCAGTAGACTAGCGGGAGTCACTGATGAGCAGTTCTTC,CASSRLAGVTDEQFF
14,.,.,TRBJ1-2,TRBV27,TGTGCCAGCAGTTCCTCCCGTCCCCTTAGGGGGTACACCTTC,CASSSSRPLRGYTF
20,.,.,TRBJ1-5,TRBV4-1,TGCGCCAGCAGCCAGGGATACATGGATTCCCCGGGCAAGAGCAATCAGCCCCAGCATTTT,CASSQGYMDSPGKSNQPQHF
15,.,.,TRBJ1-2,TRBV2,TGTGCCAGCAGTGATTATGCAGTAGCTAACTATGGCTACACCTTC,CASSDYAVANYGYTF
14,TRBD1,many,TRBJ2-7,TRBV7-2,TGTGCCAGCAGCTATTTGACAGGGATTGGGCGGCAGTACTTC,CASSYLTGIGRQYF
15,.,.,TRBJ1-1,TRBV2,TGTGCCAGCAGTGAAACCCACCAGGGGTTCACTGAAGCTTTCTTT,CASSETHQGFTEAFF
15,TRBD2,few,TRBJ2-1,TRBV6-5,TGTGCCAGCAGTTACAGCCAGCGGGGCTACAATGAGCAGTTCTTC,CASSYSQRGYNEQFF
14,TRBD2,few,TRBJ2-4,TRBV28,TGTGCCAGCAGGCCGAGCGGGGTGAAAAACATTCAGTACTTC,CASRPSGVKNIQYF
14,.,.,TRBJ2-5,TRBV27,TGTGCCAGCAGTGGCTGGGGGGGGCTAGAGACCCAGTACTTC,CASSGWGGLETQYF
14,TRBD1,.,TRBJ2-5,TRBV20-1,TGCAGTGCTAGGGGGGGACAGGGTTGGGAGACCCAGTACTTC,CSARGGQGWETQYF
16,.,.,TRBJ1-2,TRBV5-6,TGTGCCAGCAGCCTCTACGCCGGGACATCGGCCTATGGCTACACCTTC,CASSLYAGTSAYGYTF
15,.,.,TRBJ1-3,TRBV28,TGTGCCAGCAGTCCCGACAGTTACTCTGGAAACACCATATATTTT,CASSPDSYSGNTIYF
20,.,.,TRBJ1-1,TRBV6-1,TGTGCCAGCAGCCGCCTTGGCACTAACAGGGAGCGGTGGGTGAACACTGAAGCTTTCTTT,CASSRLGTNRERWVNTEAFF
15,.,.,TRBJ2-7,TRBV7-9,TGTGCCAGCAGCGTCGACAGCTCAATCTCCTACGAGCAGTACTTC,CASSVDSSISYEQYF